This record concerns one TCR beta chain sequence. Antigen: not known. These data come from a study of T cell responses to AZD1222 COVID-19 vaccine. Study-wide points: Close to half of all spike-specific TCRs reportedly target regions of the variants that are unmutated. Spike was spanned by vaccine-associated CD4 TCRs, which were dominant at 160-218 and 743-854. The breadth and depth of Spike-specific TCRs increased once two AZD1222 doses had been given.

The method was immunoSEQ multiplex PCR; TCRdb's version includes in-frame clones alone and lacks a portion of them. This sample yields about 120,000 clones, of which about 87% are seen a single time; around 9.3% belongs to the top ten. This specimen was peripheral blood, taken on day 0 of AZD1222 vaccination. The clonotype comes from an adult in good health.

CDR3 loop: CASSPLTSGFSYNEQFF. As DNA, the CDR3 is TGTGCCAGCTCACCACTGACTAGCGGTTTCTCCTACAATGAGCAGTTCTTC. The chain couples TRBV18 to TRBJ2-1, with 9 bases aligning to TRBD2. This CDR3 has 17 residues. V lost 1 base, J lost 0 bases, and 4 bases stayed unmatched. Germline CDR1 is KGHSH and CDR2 is LQKENI.